This is a list of T cell receptor beta chains from one sample in a study of metastatic and nonmetastatic thyroid tumors. MiXCR re-clonotyped the PCR reads for TCRdb. The profile covers 15,000 or so clones, with 20% to 25% appearing a single time and approximately 8% taken by the ten largest. Sequenced: tumor tissue. These TCRs come from a female donor with papillary thyroid cancer or a benign thyroid nodule (not recorded which). Some clones in this sample may be carry-over from other donors' samples. Each CDR3 is given with its conserved first and last residue. D genes are given only for firm matches. Part of the rows lack a size; the others show once, few, many or a class for expanded clones.

13,TRBJ1-2,medium-sized,TRBV19,.,CASSLPPVGGYTF,TGTGCCAGTAGTCTCCCTCCCGTAGGGGGCTACACCTTC
11,TRBJ2-7,medium-sized,TRBV18,.,CASSGGDEQYF,TGTGCCAGCTCCGGCGGTGACGAGCAGTACTTC
15,TRBJ2-1,medium-sized,TRBV5-1,TRBD2,CASSLVSGASSEQFF,TGCGCCAGCAGCCTAGTGAGCGGGGCTTCAAGTGAGCAGTTCTTC
15,TRBJ2-1,few,TRBV15,TRBD2,CATTSWEGPYNEQFF,TGTGCCACCACGTCGTGGGAGGGCCCCTACAATGAGCAGTTCTTC
14,TRBJ2-2,many,TRBV18,.,CASSPREPEGELFF,TGTGCCAGCTCACCCAGGGAGCCGGAGGGGGAGCTGTTTTTT
14,TRBJ1-2,medium-sized,TRBV12-3/TRBV12-4,.,CASSLAGKILGYTF,TGTGCCAGCAGTTTAGCAGGGAAGATTCTCGGCTACACCTTC
14,TRBJ1-2,.,TRBV28,TRBD1,CASSDDRSGGGYTF,TGTGCCAGCAGTGACGACCGTTCAGGGGGAGGCTACACCTTC
15,TRBJ2-2,medium-sized,TRBV19,TRBD1,CASRRQGGSTGELFF,TGTGCCAGTAGAAGACAGGGCGGCTCCACCGGGGAGCTGTTTTTT
15,TRBJ2-3,few,TRBV6-1,TRBD1,CASSLPGQSTDTQYF,TGTGCCAGCAGTCTTCCGGGACAGAGCACAGATACGCAGTATTTT
16,TRBJ1-1,many,TRBV11-3,TRBD1,CASSSFPRQGTSEAFF,TGTGCCAGCAGCTCCTTCCCACGACAGGGGACGTCTGAAGCTTTCTTT
17,TRBJ2-1,.,TRBV28,TRBD2,CVSSPRQVLAGWGEQFF,TGTGTCAGCAGCCCTAGACAGGTCCTAGCGGGATGGGGTGAGCAGTTCTTC
17,TRBJ2-1,many,TRBV20-1,TRBD2,CSADWGLAGGPVNEQFF,TGCAGTGCTGACTGGGGACTAGCGGGAGGGCCGGTGAATGAGCAGTTCTTC
14,TRBJ2-7,few,TRBV19,TRBD2,CATGGGMDHYEQYF,TGTGCCACCGGCGGGGGTATGGACCACTACGAGCAGTATTTC
12,TRBJ1-2,large,TRBV19,TRBD1,CASQTGNYGYTF,TGTGCCAGTCAGACAGGGAACTATGGCTACACCTTC
12,TRBJ2-2,few,TRBV28,.,CASRQGAGELFF,TGTGCCAGCAGACAGGGTGCCGGGGAGCTGTTTTTT
16,TRBJ2-7,.,TRBV5-1,.,CASSLAPGTVNYEQYF,TGCGCCAGCAGCTTGGCCCCCGGGACGGTGAATTACGAGCAGTACTTC
14,TRBJ2-5,many,TRBV5-1,.,CASSLFVGPETQYF,TGCGCCAGCAGCTTGTTTGTGGGTCCAGAGACCCAGTACTTC
13,TRBJ2-7,.,TRBV19,.,CASSIGTPYEQYF,TGTGCCAGTAGTATTGGGACACCCTACGAGCAGTACTTC
17,TRBJ2-2,.,TRBV11-2,TRBD2,CASSRTSGSWAAGELFF,TGTGCCAGCAGCCGGACTAGCGGGAGTTGGGCTGCCGGGGAGCTGTTTTTT
19,TRBJ2-2,.,TRBV7-2,TRBD1,CASSLAHGTGVPNTGELFF,TGTGCCAGCAGCTTAGCGCATGGGACAGGGGTTCCGAACACCGGGGAGCTGTTTTTT
14,TRBJ1-2,few,TRBV12-3/TRBV12-4,.,CASSPLGGTGGYTF,TGTGCCAGCAGCCCCCTTGGGGGAACAGGTGGCTACACCTTC
18,TRBJ2-3,many,TRBV9,TRBD1,CASSGQGRPPQWTDTQYF,TGTGCCAGCAGCGGACAGGGACGCCCCCCCCAGTGGACAGATACGCAGTATTTT
13,TRBJ2-1,many,TRBV6-4,.,CASSLAPNNEQFF,TGTGCCAGCAGTCTGGCTCCTAATAATGAGCAGTTCTTC
15,TRBJ2-7,many,TRBV20-1,TRBD1,CSARSPGTGGYEQYF,TGCAGTGCTAGAAGCCCCGGGACAGGGGGCTACGAGCAGTACTTC
15,TRBJ2-1,medium-sized,TRBV6-1,TRBD2,CASSEEAGGHNEQFF,TGTGCCAGCAGTGAAGAGGCGGGAGGCCACAATGAGCAGTTCTTC
13,TRBJ2-1,.,TRBV20-1,.,CSAGLLGLNEQFF,TGCAGTGCGGGTCTACTAGGGCTCAATGAGCAGTTCTTC
15,TRBJ2-1,many,TRBV5-4,.,CASSLGGNSYNEQFF,TGTGCCAGCAGCTTGGGCGGGAACTCCTACAATGAGCAGTTCTTC
13,TRBJ2-7,.,TRBV6-1,.,CASSESVRDEQYF,TGTGCCAGCAGTGAATCGGTGCGGGACGAGCAGTACTTC
15,TRBJ1-3,few,TRBV12-3/TRBV12-4,.,CASSFVRVSGNTIYF,TGCGCCAGCAGTTTCGTGCGGGTCTCTGGAAACACCATATATTTT
16,TRBJ2-7,medium-sized,TRBV3-1,TRBD2,CASSPRQTSGYYEQYF,TGTGCCAGCAGCCCACGACAAACTAGCGGTTATTACGAGCAGTACTTC
18,TRBJ2-7,few,TRBV27,.,CASSLDWNSQVQSYEQYF,TGTGCCAGCAGTTTAGATTGGAACAGCCAGGTCCAAAGCTACGAGCAGTACTTC
15,TRBJ2-7,few,TRBV6-1,TRBD2,CASSDLAGGPYEQYF,TGTGCCAGCAGTGACTTAGCGGGAGGGCCTTACGAGCAGTACTTC
15,TRBJ2-7,medium-sized,TRBV12-3/TRBV12-4,.,CASSLEWGSSYEQYF,TGTGCCAGCAGTTTGGAATGGGGAAGCTCCTACGAGCAGTACTTC
12,TRBJ2-1,many,TRBV5-6,.,CASSLLALEQFF,TGTGCCAGCAGCTTGCTGGCACTAGAGCAGTTCTTC
18,TRBJ2-5,.,TRBV5-1,.,CASSFYICSLAGPNEQFF,.
15,TRBJ2-7,few,TRBV27,TRBD2,CASSLRTSLSYEQYF,TGTGCCAGCAGTTTACGGACTAGCCTTTCCTACGAGCAGTACTTC
15,TRBJ1-5,.,TRBV11-2,.,CASSLDRVRNQPQHF,TGTGCCAGCAGCTTAGATCGCGTTAGAAATCAGCCCCAGCATTTT
14,TRBJ2-7,.,TRBV4-1,.,CASSQGRQAYEQYF,TGCGCCAGCAGCCAAGGTCGACAGGCCTACGAGCAGTACTTC
13,TRBJ1-3,medium-sized,TRBV20-1,.,CSARRESGNTIYF,TGCAGTGCACGCAGGGAATCTGGAAACACCATATATTTT
14,TRBJ1-1,medium-sized,TRBV27,.,CASSTSDRNTEAFF,TGTGCCAGCAGTACCTCGGACAGGAACACTGAAGCTTTCTTT
12,TRBJ2-3,medium-sized,TRBV12-3/TRBV12-4,TRBD1,CASSIQGNTQYF,TGTGCCAGCAGCATACAGGGGAATACGCAGTATTTT
13,TRBJ1-1,many,TRBV10-2,.,CASTELGNTEAFF,TGCGCCAGCACCGAGCTAGGGAACACTGAAGCTTTCTTT
14,TRBJ2-3,many,TRBV6-1,.,CASRLQGAADTQYF,TGTGCCAGCAGATTACAGGGTGCTGCCGATACGCAGTATTTT
12,TRBJ1-2,.,TRBV20-1,TRBD1,CSARDRAAGYTF,TGCAGTGCGAGGGACAGGGCGGCCGGCTACACCTTC
11,TRBJ2-5,many,TRBV5-6,.,CASSLSETQYF,TGTGCCAGCAGCTTATCGGAGACCCAGTACTTC
16,TRBJ2-1,many,TRBV11-2,.,CASSFGAQLAYNEQFF,TGTGCCAGCAGCTTCGGGGCCCAACTAGCCTACAATGAGCAGTTCTTC
14,TRBJ2-7,.,TRBV30,.,CAWSGVETFYEQYF,TGTGCCTGGAGTGGGGTAGAGACCTTCTACGAGCAGTACTTC
15,TRBJ2-3,many,TRBV27,TRBD1,CASSFLDRPTDTQYF,TGTGCCAGCAGTTTTTTGGACAGGCCCACAGATACGCAGTATTTT
14,TRBJ2-7,many,TRBV20-1,TRBD1,CSARYRGSSYEQYF,TGCAGTGCTAGGTACAGGGGGAGCTCCTACGAGCAGTACTTC
13,TRBJ2-1,.,TRBV18,.,CASSPGLGGEQFF,TGTGCCAGCTCACCAGGTTTAGGCGGTGAGCAGTTCTTC